This T cell receptor (beta chain) appears in the sequencing data of a study of patients and donors after allogeneic stem cell transplantation (dated by TCRdb to the early 2020s). Taken from the germline V gene, the CDR1 and CDR2 loops are SQVTM and ANQGSEA. The CDR3 goes from the cysteine to the phenylalanine over 15 residues. Left in the record is the CDR3 DNA by itself, 45 bases read in frame from the first base. The V end loses 6 bases and the J end loses 0 bases, and a stretch of 17 bases separates them. Note on this clonotype: It has no known antigen specificity. Nothing much larger sits one base from this clone, and base qualities are not available.

Libraries were prepared through RT-PCR. Sequencing relied on a NextSeq 550. The public reads were quality trimmed at Q25 with fastp and then assembled into clones with MiXCR by TCRdb, keeping productive beta chains. Here each entry gathers all rows of one CDR3 protein and keeps the most common genes and DNA. This sample lists about 960,000 distinct CDR3 sequences; around 17% were detected once. Under 6.5% of the sample is held by the ten biggest clonotypes. The chain is assembled from TRBV29-1 and TRBJ1-2; TRBD1 could be the D gene, as 5 bases match. The receptor was derived from a human donor who was either an allogeneic HSCT recipient or a stem cell or donor lymphocyte infusion donor (not recorded which). It is not recorded whose cells these are; they may come from a transplant donor. Sequenced: blood, either unsorted or a sorted T cell fraction (not recorded which). CDR3 reads: CSVGTLRTSNYGYTF. The DNA reads as follows: TGCAGCGTCGGAACATTAAGGACATCTAACTATGGCTACACCTTC.